Each of the 16 T cell receptor beta chains below was sequenced from the same sample in a study of shared clonotypes between healthy human individuals. The repertoire was sequenced with immunoSEQ multiplex PCR; TCRdb's copy has only in-frame clones and lacks some. The profile shows roughly 2,500,000 clones, approximately 93% of them singletons. Sequenced input: naive CD4+ T cells from PBMCs. Subset specified: CD45RA+ positively selected. The receptors here all came from a young man in good health. Some clones in this sample may be carry-over from other donors' samples.

J is TRBJ1-2 and V is TRBV19; D perhaps matches TRBD1 (6 bases). Deletions cut 3 bases from V and 1 base from J, with 12 bases between. From germline, CDR1 is LNHDA and CDR2 SQIVND (reference sequence). CDR3 length: 15 amino acids. CDR3 sequence: CASSIRVRGNYGYTF. The CDR3 DNA reads TGTGCCAGTAGTATTCGCGTCAGGGGTAACTATGGCTACACCTTC.

The chain combines TRBV11-2 with TRBJ2-7; possible D gene TRBD1, 5 bases. The germline V gene has CDR1 SGHAT and CDR2 FQNNGV. V was shortened by 5 bases and J by 5 bases, with 19 bases between the two germline ends. The CDR3 has 15 residues. The CDR3, as DNA: TGTGCCAGCAGCCCAACTTCACAGGCCGGTAACGAGCAGTACTTC. It is translated as CASSPTSQAGNEQYF.

About this clone: The same CDR3 arises from other DNA sequences in this sample as well. The rearrangement joins TRBV6-5 to TRBJ2-7; 10 bases match TRBD1. V gave up 5 bases and J gave up 1 base; unmatched junction bases: 2. The CDR3 is made up of 14 amino acids. CDR1 and CDR2 from the germline V gene are MNHEY and SVGAGI. CDR3 protein: CASSKDRGSYEQYF. The CDR3 bases are TGTGCCAGCAGTAAGGACAGGGGGTCCTACGAGCAGTACTTC.

The CDR3 loop is CASSVNSWAANYGYTF. The DNA for the CDR3 is TGTGCCAGCAGCGTAAATTCCTGGGCAGCCAACTATGGCTACACCTTC. The chain links TRBV9 to TRBJ1-2; D remains ambiguous. CDR3 length: 16 residues. Trimming shortened V by 1 base and J by 2 bases, and 15 bases separated the two germline ends. Germline lookup yields CDR1 SGDLS and CDR2 YYNGEE.

J is TRBJ2-3 and V is TRBV19; the D gene is possibly TRBD1 (5 bases). The CDR3 spans 14 residues. Trimming shortened V by 7 bases and J by 5 bases, and 16 bases separated the two germline ends. CDR1 is LNHDA, CDR2 SQIVND, per germline (reference sequence). The CDR3 loop reads CASTTTARRDTQYF. The CDR3, as DNA: TGTGCCAGTACAACGACAGCCCGTCGAGATACGCAGTATTTT.

The rearrangement joins TRBV25-1 to TRBJ2-1, with D perhaps assigned TRBD1 or TRBD2 (5 bases each). Trimming left V 1 base short and J 4 bases short, with 11 bases between. Germline V lookup: CDR1 MGHDK, CDR2 SYGVNS. The CDR3 runs to 15 residues. The CDR3 protein is CASSELGGGYNEQFF. CDR3 nucleotide sequence: TGTGCCAGCAGTGAATTGGGTGGGGGATACAATGAGCAGTTCTTC. The whole variable domain, filled in from reference TRBV25-1 and TRBJ2-1, reads EADIYQTPRYLVIGTGKKITLECSQTMGHDKMYWYQQDPGMELHLIHYSYGVNSTEKGDLSSESTVSRIRTEHFPLTLESARPSHTSQYLCASSELGGGYNEQFFGPGTRLTVL.

This clone was seen more than once but under ten times. This sample includes further DNA sequences coding for the same CDR3. This chain links TRBV19 with TRBJ2-5; D is unclear. The CDR3 has 11 residues. The V end lost 4 bases, the J end lost 1 base, and 1 base lay between the germline ends. Germline loops: CDR1 LNHDA, CDR2 SQIVND (reference sequence). The CDR3 loop is CASSTQETQYF. The CDR3 DNA sequence: TGTGCCAGTAGTACCCAAGAGACCCAGTACTTC. Drawing the rest from reference TRBV19 and TRBJ2-5, the complete variable domain is DGGITQSPKYLFRKEGQNVTLSCEQNLNHDAMYWYRQDPGQGLRLIYYSQIVNDFQKGDIAEGYSVSREKKESFPLTVTSAQKNPTAFYLCASSTQETQYFGPGTRLLVL.

The J gene is TRBJ2-1, the V gene TRBV27, with TRBD2 identical over 10 bases. This CDR3 is 18 amino acids long. The germline gives CDR1 MNHEY, CDR2 SMNVEV (reference sequence). Germline trimming cut 5 bases from V and 7 bases from J; bases unmatched to any gene: 17. The CDR3 loop reads CASSLTTPAGGLSNEQFF. CDR3 nucleotide sequence: TGTGCCAGCAGTCTCACGACGCCAGCGGGAGGGTTATCTAATGAGCAGTTCTTC.

The J gene is TRBJ2-6, the V gene TRBV5-4, with D possibly TRBD1 on 5 matching bases. The germline V gene has CDR1 SGHNT and CDR2 YYREEE (reference sequence). The length of the CDR3 is 14 residues. With 4 bases removed from V and 1 base from J, the gap between germline ends came to 6 bases. CDR3: CASSPGSGANVLTF. The CDR3 DNA sequence: TGTGCCAGCAGCCCAGGGTCTGGGGCCAACGTCCTGACTTTC.

This chain connects TRBV4-2 to TRBJ1-5; the D is unclear. There are 14 residues in the CDR3. V shed 5 bases and J shed 0 bases, with 8 bases lying between them. CDR1 LGHNA and CDR2 YNFKEQ come from the germline V gene. CDR3: CASSIEISNQPQHF. Here the CDR3 DNA reads TGTGCCAGCAGCATCGAGATTAGCAATCAGCCCCAGCATTTT.

V usage is TRBV15 and J usage is TRBJ1-4; maybe TRBD1 (5 bases). This CDR3 is built from 15 residues. In germline, CDR1 is LNHNV, CDR2 YYDKDF (reference sequence). The V end lost 0 bases, the J end lost 6 bases, and 11 bases lay between the germline ends. The CDR3 nucleotides read TGTGCCACCAGCAGAGAGGGGGTAGGGGATGAAAAACTGTTTTTT. It codes for CATSREGVGDEKLFF.

This chain joins TRBV28 and TRBJ2-7, with D unclear. The CDR3 consists of 15 residues. The V gene lost 4 bases and the J gene lost 5 bases, with 18 bases spanning the gap. Germline CDR1 MDHEN, CDR2 SYDVKM. The CDR3 DNA sequence: TGTGCCAGCAGTTCCAAACGGTCGTCGAACCACGAGCAGTACTTC. Translated: CASSSKRSSNHEQYF.

The V gene is TRBV7-9, the J gene TRBJ1-1; a weak D match, TRBD1 (5 bases). V dropped 4 bases and J dropped 1 base, with 16 bases sitting between them. The CDR3 runs 16 residues. Germline V CDR1 and CDR2: SEHNR, FQNEAQ (reference sequence). The CDR3 DNA is TGTGCCAGCAGCTCTAAGTTGGGACGGAAGAACACTGAAGCTTTCTTT. Its protein is CASSSKLGRKNTEAFF. The full variable domain, its missing parts supplied by reference TRBV7-9 and TRBJ1-1, is DTGVSQNPRHKITKRGQNVTFRCDPISEHNRLYWYRQTLGQGPEFLTYFQNEAQLEKSRLLSDRFSAERPKGSFSTLEIQRTEQGDSAMYLCASSSKLGRKNTEAFFGQGTRLTVV.

This rearrangement joins TRBV29-1 to TRBJ2-5, with D perhaps TRBD1 (6 bases). The J call is doubtful: the DNA matches TRBJ2-7 better. Per the germline V gene, CDR1 is SQVTM and CDR2 is ANQGSEA. There are 12 residues in the CDR3. CDR3 amino acids: CSVGTVSYEQYF. CDR3 nucleotides: TGCAGCGTTGGGACAGTCTCCTACGAGCAGTACTTC.

V usage is TRBV7-2 and J usage is TRBJ2-2; TRBD2 agrees at 12 bases. This CDR3 contains 18 residues. Germline V gene lookup returns CDR1 SGHTA and CDR2 FQGNSA. V dropped 1 base and J dropped 2; count of bases not matched to a gene: 5. CDR3 sequence reads: CASSLVPLAGGNTGELFF. The CDR3 region has the DNA TGTGCCAGCAGCTTAGTCCCACTAGCGGGAGGAAACACCGGGGAGCTGTTTTTT.

The chain joins TRBV6-1 to TRBJ2-4, with D possibly TRBD2 on 6 matching bases. V gave up 4 bases and J gave up 8 bases, with 15 bases separating them. There are 14 residues in the CDR3. Germline lookup yields CDR1 MNHNS and CDR2 SASEGT. CDR3 nucleotide sequence: TGTGCCAGCAGTGGTTCGGGACTGGGGGACATTCAGTACTTC. This translates into CASSGSGLGDIQYF.